This entry is about one T cell receptor (beta chain). The antigen is not known. Germline CDR1 reads SGHRS; CDR2 reads YFSETQ. The CDR3 length is 13 residues. Trimming shortened V by 4 bases and J by 7 bases, and 14 bases separated the two germline ends. The sample originates from a study of blood T cells in healthy people across ages. Study-wide findings and caveats: Because donor CMV status was unknown, expanded clonotype changes were possibly confounded.

All donors came from Russia, were Caucasian and healthy, and spanned ages about 6 to 100. For the second PCR, which ran for 7 to 11 cycles, a sample-barcoded 5' primer and a J-beta primer mix were used. Any given sample supplied a minimum of 2.5 million CDR3-containing paired-end reads. TCRdb fed the 5' RACE reads into MiXCR, producing one record per CDR3 protein. The sample lists around 780,000 distinct CDR3 sequences; 45% to 70% were seen once. This TCR came from a man in his forties in good health. V usage is TRBV5-1 and J usage is TRBJ2-5; D unclear. The sample comprised blood. This CDR3 reads CASSASPDSTQYF. For the CDR3, the DNA is TGCGCCAGCAGCGCGTCCCCGGATTCGACCCAGTACTTC.